The 27 T cell receptor beta chains reported below all come from one sample, sequenced in a study of cytomegalovirus exposure and HLA in healthy donors. Amplification used 60 Vbeta primers and 13 Jbeta primers. The repertoire was sequenced with immunoSEQ multiplex PCR; TCRdb's copy has only in-frame clones and lacks some. The table records 150,000 to 200,000 clones, over 75% of them present only once. The source material was PBMCs. These receptors all stem from a woman aged 45-65 years in good health and CMV-seropositive.

V is TRBV5-1 and J is TRBJ1-1; possible D gene TRBD1, 5 bases. The CDR3 is made up of 17 amino acids. V was cut by 0 bases and J by 1 base, with 16 bases left in between. Germline V gives CDR1 SGHRS, CDR2 YFSETQ. CDR3 protein: CASSLGGAEGSNTEAFF. CDR3 coding DNA: TGCGCCAGCAGCTTGGGAGGGGCGGAGGGGTCGAACACTGAAGCTTTCTTT.

The chain has TRBV6-6 and TRBJ2-3; D is perhaps TRBD1 (6 bases). CDR1 and CDR2 from the germline V gene are MNHNY and SVGAGI (reference sequence). The germline V and J ends were trimmed by 0 bases and 4 bases, with 14 bases remaining between them. The CDR3 runs 16 residues. Here the CDR3 DNA reads TGTGCCAGCAGTTACTCGGGCAGGGGAGTTGCAGATACGCAGTATTTT. Amino acid sequence: CASSYSGRGVADTQYF.

This clone came up a few times. V and J are TRBV2 and TRBJ1-1; a possible D gene is TRBD1 (5 bases). This CDR3 contains 12 residues. Germline CDR1 and CDR2: SNHLY and FYNNEI. The V end lost 7 bases, the J end lost 3 bases, and 9 bases lay between the germline ends. The CDR3 DNA sequence: TGTGCCAGCACGGGGGAGCACACTGAAGCTTTCTTT. This translates into CASTGEHTEAFF.

The chain uses TRBV9 and TRBJ1-3; D is ambiguous. The germline V and J ends were trimmed by 3 bases and 0 bases, with 4 bases remaining between them. This CDR3 is 13 amino acids long. Germline V CDR1 and CDR2: SGDLS, YYNGEE. CDR3 in amino acids: CASSGHSGNTIYF. The DNA of the CDR3 is TGTGCCAGCAGCGGACACTCTGGAAACACCATATATTTT.

The chain carries TRBV19 and TRBJ1-2; 7 bases map to TRBD1. V dropped 6 bases and J dropped 2; count of bases not matched to a gene: 0. CDR1 and CDR2 from the germline V gene are LNHDA and SQIVND (reference sequence). This CDR3 is built from 12 residues. This CDR3 reads CASRQGNYGYTF. The CDR3 nucleotides are TGTGCCAGTAGACAGGGGAACTATGGCTACACCTTC.

The chain links TRBV7-8 to TRBJ2-3, with 8 bases fitting TRBD2. CDR3 length: 17 residues. CDR1 and CDR2 (germline): SGHVS, FQNEAQ. Trimming took 3 bases from V and 2 from J; bases not matched to a gene: 10. CDR3 DNA sequence: TGTGCCAGCAGCTTCGGGGGGGGGCAGGGAGTCACAGATACGCAGTATTTT. Encoded protein: CASSFGGGQGVTDTQYF.

V is TRBV20-1 and J is TRBJ2-7; D call uncertain. CDR1 is DFQATT and CDR2 is SNEGSKA in the germline V gene (reference sequence). The CDR3 length is 11 residues. Trimming removed 2 bases at V and 4 bases at J, with 6 bases between. The CDR3 loop reads CSARLIYEQYF. The CDR3 DNA reads TGCAGTGCTAGACTTATTTACGAGCAGTACTTC.

V gene TRBV19 combines with J gene TRBJ1-1; 9 bases agree with TRBD1. V trimming: 6 bases; J trimming: 1 base; junction bases outside the gene matches: 15. Germline V gene lookup returns CDR1 LNHDA and CDR2 SQIVND (reference sequence). The CDR3 loop spans 18 amino acids. CDR3 amino acids: CASRTPQGAPRRNTEAFF. CDR3 DNA sequence: TGTGCCAGTAGGACGCCACAGGGGGCGCCCCGCCGGAACACTGAAGCTTTCTTT.

The chain couples TRBV30 to TRBJ2-7; D unclear. The CDR3 extends over 14 amino acids. Germline V gene lookup returns CDR1 GTSNPN and CDR2 SVGIG (reference sequence). Trimming left V 4 bases short and J 2 bases short, with 15 bases between. The CDR3 spells CAWTFGASPYEQYF. DNA for the CDR3: TGTGCCTGGACCTTTGGAGCTTCCCCCTACGAGCAGTACTTC. Based on the CDR3 plus reference TRBV30 and TRBJ2-7, the full variable domain is SQTIHQWPATLVQPVGSPLSLECTVEGTSNPNLYWYRQAAGRGLQLLFYSVGIGQISSEVPQNLSASRPQDRQFILSSKKLLLSDSGFYLCAWTFGASPYEQYFGPGTRLTVT.

This chain links TRBV28 with TRBJ1-1; possible D gene TRBD1, 6 bases. CDR3 length equals 14 residues. Germline V gene sequence: CDR1 MDHEN, CDR2 SYDVKM. V was shortened by 5 bases and J by 5 bases, with 15 bases between the two germline ends. The CDR3 DNA sequence: TGTGCCAGCAGTCCCGGGACAACCCGAACTGAAGCTTTCTTT. It translates to CASSPGTTRTEAFF.

V and J are TRBV7-8 and TRBJ2-7; 9 nucleotides match TRBD2. The CDR3 totals 14 residues. Germline V CDR1 and CDR2: SGHVS, FQNEAQ. J gave up 6 bases and V 6 bases, and 9 bases lay outside the gene matches. CDR3 DNA: TGTGCCAGCAGTTCCAGCGGGAGGACGCGCGAGCAGTACTTC. This encodes CASSSSGRTREQYF.

This clone has only a few counts. The chain carries TRBV4-1 and TRBJ1-1; TRBD1 matches 7 bases. There are 15 residues in the CDR3. The V gene's germline CDR1 is MGHRA and CDR2 YSYEKL. V gave up 5 bases and J gave up 0 bases; unmatched junction bases: 6. For the CDR3, the DNA is TGCGCCAGCAGCGGTCCCGGGACAGTGAACACTGAAGCTTTCTTT. Residues: CASSGPGTVNTEAFF.

This clone was detected only once. This chain joins TRBV7-3 and TRBJ2-1, with 10 nucleotides matching TRBD2. The CDR3 length is 15 residues. Looked up from germline, CDR1 is SGHTA and CDR2 is FQGTGA. V shed 5 bases and J 7 bases; nucleotides not matched to a gene: 8. The CDR3 sequence is CASSTPSGSRNEQFF. The CDR3, as DNA: TGTGCCAGCAGCACCCCTAGCGGGAGTAGGAATGAGCAGTTCTTC.

The rearrangement joins TRBV6-4 to TRBJ2-1; D remains ambiguous. The V gene lost 4 bases and the J gene lost 14 bases, with 21 bases spanning the gap. Germline values: CDR1 MRHNA, CDR2 SNTAGT. The CDR3 runs 14 residues. As DNA, the CDR3 is TGTGCCAGCAGTGGCAATACCATTCTAGTCTTGAAGTTCTTC. Its translation: CASSGNTILVLKFF.

The rearrangement links TRBV27 to TRBJ2-3; no clear D. The CDR3 consists of 13 residues. Trimming stripped 4 bases from V and 2 bases from J, with 7 bases between. Germline V lookup: CDR1 MNHEY, CDR2 SMNVEV (reference sequence). CDR3 bases: TGTGCCAGCAGTTATGTCTACACAGATACGCAGTATTTT. This gives the protein CASSYVYTDTQYF.

This chain uses TRBV7-9 with TRBJ2-1; 7 bases align to TRBD1. Germline CDR1 and CDR2: SEHNR and FQNEAQ (reference sequence). After removal of 5 bases from V and 4 bases from J, the junction contained 5 bases not matched to a gene. The CDR3 sequence is 14 residues long. The CDR3 region is CASSPQGVYNEQFF. The CDR3 DNA follows: TGTGCCAGCAGCCCCCAGGGGGTTTACAATGAGCAGTTCTTC.

The V call is TRBV29-1, the J call TRBJ1-5; D unclear. The CDR3 has 12 residues. CDR1 and CDR2 from the germline V gene are SQVTM and ANQGSEA. The ends were cut back, 4 bases at V and 3 bases at J, with 7 bases in the middle. This chain's CDR3 is CSVGGINQPQHF. DNA for the CDR3: TGCAGCGTTGGAGGCATCAATCAGCCCCAGCATTTT.

The rearrangement joins TRBV10-3 to TRBJ1-2, with 9 bases that match TRBD1. V was clipped by 2 bases and J by 4 bases; unmatched bases: 2. This CDR3 has 14 residues. Germline V gene sequence: CDR1 ENHRY, CDR2 SYGVKD. The CDR3 sequence: CAISEGQGTYGYTF. The DNA of the CDR3 is TGTGCCATCAGTGAGGGACAGGGGACCTATGGCTACACCTTC.

This chain joins TRBV7-9 and TRBJ2-5; D perhaps matches TRBD1 (5 bases). Between the trimmed V and J ends, which lost 5 bases and 0 bases, there was a span of 10 bases. Germline CDR1 SEHNR, CDR2 FQNEAQ (reference sequence). CDR3 size: 14 residues. The CDR3 spells CASSPSGYQETQYF. CDR3 DNA sequence: TGTGCCAGCAGCCCCTCAGGGTACCAAGAGACCCAGTACTTC.

The chain employs TRBV29-1 and TRBJ1-2; a possible D gene is TRBD1 (5 bases). CDR1 is SQVTM and CDR2 is ANQGSEA in the germline V gene. This CDR3 is built from 13 residues. Trimming took 0 bases from V and 2 from J, leaving 7 bases between them. The CDR3 DNA reads TGCAGCGTTGAAGAGGGACTAAACTATGGCTACACCTTC. As protein: CSVEEGLNYGYTF.

This chain joins TRBV6-5 and TRBJ1-5; perhaps TRBD1 as D (6 bases). The germline gives CDR1 MNHEY, CDR2 SVGAGI. There are 15 residues in the CDR3. Trimming stripped 5 bases from V and 0 bases from J, with 11 bases between. The CDR3 is CASSPRTDSNQPQHF. In DNA form, the CDR3 reads TGTGCCAGCAGTCCCCGGACAGATAGCAATCAGCCCCAGCATTTT.

This clone was picked up a small number of times. The chain combines TRBV6-1 with TRBJ2-2, with 7 positions matching TRBD1. The CDR3 sequence is 13 residues long. The germline gives CDR1 MNHNS, CDR2 SASEGT. Unmatched junction bases numbered 3, after V lost 9 bases and J lost 2 bases. This chain's CDR3 is CASRQGNTGELFF. CDR3 nucleotide sequence: TGTGCCAGTAGACAGGGTAACACCGGGGAGCTGTTTTTT.

This clone was found a few times. V gene TRBV27 combines with J gene TRBJ1-2; no clear D. Trimming left V 4 bases short and J 0 bases short, with 15 bases between. Germline V lookup: CDR1 MNHEY, CDR2 SMNVEV (reference sequence). The CDR3 has 16 residues. CDR3 nucleotides: TGTGCCAGCAGTTCCCGGGAGCTATCTCCTAACTATGGCTACACCTTC. Translated: CASSSRELSPNYGYTF.

The CDR3, as DNA: TGTGCCAGCAGCACCTGGACAGGGGAGGATTCACCCCTCCACTTT. Its protein is CASSTWTGEDSPLHF. The genes are TRBV7-9 and TRBJ1-6, with 9 bases identical to TRBD1. The germline gives CDR1 SEHNR, CDR2 FQNEAQ (reference sequence). With V trimmed by 5 bases and J by 8 bases, 7 bases remained unmatched. The CDR3 extends over 15 amino acids. Supplemented by reference TRBV7-9 and TRBJ1-6, the full variable domain reads DTGVSQNPRHKITKRGQNVTFRCDPISEHNRLYWYRQTLGQGPEFLTYFQNEAQLEKSRLLSDRFSAERPKGSFSTLEIQRTEQGDSAMYLCASSTWTGEDSPLHFGNGTRLTVT.

The rearrangement joins TRBV2 to TRBJ2-2; D gene uncertain. Trimming shortened V by 7 bases and J by 3 bases, and 6 bases separated the two germline ends. Germline V gene sequence: CDR1 SNHLY, CDR2 FYNNEI. This CDR3 contains 12 residues. The CDR3 bases are TGTGCCAGCAAACTGGACACCGGGGAGCTGTTTTTT. The encoded protein is CASKLDTGELFF.

The rearrangement joins TRBV12-5 to TRBJ2-5, with 8 bases aligning to TRBD2. The CDR3 contains 13 residues. Looked up from germline, CDR1 is LGHNT and CDR2 is FRNRAP. With 7 bases clipped from V and 4 bases from J, the junction kept 5 bases outside the gene matches. CDR3 in DNA: TGTGCTAGTGCCGGAAGCGGGAGAGAGACCCAGTACTTC. This encodes CASAGSGRETQYF.

This clone was observed a handful of times. The V gene is TRBV10-2, the J gene TRBJ2-5; D perhaps matches TRBD2 (5 bases). Germline CDR1 reads WSHSY; CDR2 reads SAAADI. CDR3 length equals 15 residues. Between the trimmed V and J ends, which lost 10 bases and 5 bases, there was a span of 23 bases. The CDR3 DNA follows: TGCGCCATCTCTTCTGGGCTAGCAGGAAGTGAGACCCAGTACTTC. The encoded protein is CAISSGLAGSETQYF.